This entry is about one T cell receptor beta chain. The antigen remains undetermined. The PCR employed 60 Vbeta primers together with 13 Jbeta primers. Assay used: immunoSEQ multiplex PCR; TCRdb lists only in-frame clones, some missing. The sample records about 160,000 clones, 80% to 90% being singletons. CDR1 and CDR2 (germline): LNHDA, SQIVND (reference sequence). This CDR3 region has 17 residues. The V segment lost 3 bases and the J segment 3 bases; nucleotides outside the gene matches: 10. The sample is drawn from a study of cytomegalovirus exposure and HLA in healthy donors. Broader study findings: An analysis that was carried out later associated 16,951 TCR beta sequences with HLA alleles at 0.05 false discovery rate. Serostatus for CMV was the only available immune exposure information.

The receptor's source is a woman in her twenties or thirties in good health and CMV-seropositive. J is TRBJ1-1 and V is TRBV19; 10 bases align to TRBD1. Sequenced sample: PBMCs. CDR3 loop: CASSIFLGTGEHTEAFF. The CDR3 coding sequence is TGTGCCAGTAGTATCTTCTTAGGGACAGGGGAGCACACTGAAGCTTTCTTT. Based on the CDR3 plus reference TRBV19 and TRBJ1-1, the full variable domain is DGGITQSPKYLFRKEGQNVTLSCEQNLNHDAMYWYRQDPGQGLRLIYYSQIVNDFQKGDIAEGYSVSREKKESFPLTVTSAQKNPTAFYLCASSIFLGTGEHTEAFFGQGTRLTVV.